Each of the 27 T cell receptor beta chains below was sequenced from the same sample in a study of identical twins. MiXCR, run by TCRdb on the 5' RACE reads, gives a single entry per CDR3 protein. The sample carries roughly 280,000 distinct CDR3 sequences, roughly 8.6% recorded once. These same data were also listed under a study on yellow fever vaccine responses in identical twins.

Sequenced sample: CD8+ T cells sorted from blood. These receptors originate from a woman between 18 and 30 years old in good health.

In its sample, this clonotype was seen many times. The chain couples TRBV4-3 to TRBJ1-5; possibly TRBD1 for D (5 bases). CDR3 length: 15 amino acids. Trimming took off 0 bases at V and 1 base at J, with 7 bases between the two ends. CDR1 is LGHNA and CDR2 is YSLEER in the germline V gene. The CDR3 spells CASSQDRQSNQPQHF. The CDR3, as DNA: TGCGCCAGCAGCCAAGATCGACAGAGCAATCAGCCCCAGCATTTT.

This clonotype was recorded a few times. This chain joins TRBV7-9 and TRBJ2-1, with 10 bases identical to TRBD2. V trimming: 6 bases; J trimming: 8 bases; junction bases outside the gene matches: 10. CDR1 is SEHNR, CDR2 FQNEAQ, per germline (reference sequence). The length of the CDR3 is 15 residues. In nucleotides, the CDR3 is TGTGCCAGCAGGGAGGGAGCGGGGGGGTATGATGAGCAGTTCTTC. This encodes CASREGAGGYDEQFF.

The table lists this clonotype with a few counts. CDR3 DNA: TGTGCCAGTAGTTATAAGGCCCGGCTGGAAACTAGTGCTGAGCAGTTCTTC. Translating it yields CASSYKARLETSAEQFF. The V and J genes are TRBV19 and TRBJ2-1; a weak D match, TRBD2 (5 bases). Trimming took 5 bases from V and 9 from J, leaving 26 bases between them. The CDR3 is made up of 17 amino acids. In germline, CDR1 is LNHDA, CDR2 SQIVND (reference sequence). The whole variable domain, remainder taken from reference TRBV19 and TRBJ2-1, is DGGITQSPKYLFRKEGQNVTLSCEQNLNHDAMYWYRQDPGQGLRLIYYSQIVNDFQKGDIAEGYSVSREKKESFPLTVTSAQKNPTAFYLCASSYKARLETSAEQFFGPGTRLTVL.

The gene calls are TRBV7-9 and TRBJ2-2; D may match TRBD1 or TRBD2 (6 bases each). The V end lost 1 base, the J end lost 5 bases, and 11 bases lay between the germline ends. Germline CDR1 and CDR2: SEHNR and FQNEAQ (reference sequence). The length of the CDR3 is 15 residues. The CDR3 spells CASSLDPGATGELFF. In DNA, the CDR3 is TGTGCCAGCAGCTTAGACCCGGGGGCGACCGGGGAGCTGTTTTTT.

The chain joins TRBV7-9 to TRBJ2-5; TRBD2 aligns across 7 bases. The germline V gene has CDR1 SEHNR and CDR2 FQNEAQ (reference sequence). The CDR3 runs 13 residues. With 2 bases clipped from V and 5 bases from J, the junction kept 2 bases outside the gene matches. CDR3 bases: TGTGCCAGCAGCTTATTCGGGGGGGAGACCCAGTACTTC. Translation: CASSLFGGETQYF.

The chain employs TRBV10-2 and TRBJ2-6; the match to TRBD2 covers 7 bases. The CDR3 sequence is 15 residues long. Germline V gene sequence: CDR1 WSHSY, CDR2 SAAADI. V gave up 6 bases and J gave up 4 bases; unmatched junction bases: 6. Here the CDR3 DNA reads TGCGCCAGCAGCGCCGGGGGGTCAGGGGCCAACGTCCTGACTTTC. This translates into CASSAGGSGANVLTF.

The sample holds many counts of this clonotype. The chain employs TRBV29-1 and TRBJ2-1; 10 positions agree with TRBD2. Trimming removed 6 bases from V and 0 bases from J; junction bases left unmatched: 8. This CDR3 is built from 16 residues. Germline CDR1 SQVTM, CDR2 ANQGSEA. The CDR3 nucleotides are TGCAGCGTCTCGGGGGCTAGCGGGAGCTCCTACAATGAGCAGTTCTTC. Translating it yields CSVSGASGSSYNEQFF.

This clonotype was seen ten or more times. The chain links TRBV4-3 to TRBJ2-2; 13 bases map to TRBD2. CDR1 LGHNA and CDR2 YSLEER come from the germline V gene. The CDR3 is 19 amino acids. The trim removed 2 bases at V and 2 bases at J, leaving 8 bases unmatched. CDR3 sequence reads: CASSQPGLAGVVNTGELFF. CDR3 DNA sequence: TGCGCCAGCAGCCAACCCGGACTAGCGGGGGTAGTTAACACCGGGGAGCTGTTTTTT.

This clonotype was picked up a small number of times. The chain is built from TRBV7-9 and TRBJ2-3, with D possibly matching TRBD2 (6 bases). The germline CDR1 and CDR2 sequences are SEHNR and FQNEAQ (reference sequence). V gave up 2 bases and J gave up 6 bases, with 9 bases separating them. This CDR3 has 13 amino acids. For the CDR3, the DNA is TGTGCCAGCAGCTTAAGACTAGACGATACGCAGTATTTT. Protein: CASSLRLDDTQYF.

This clonotype was seen more than once but under ten times. The chain couples TRBV20-1 to TRBJ2-7; 12 bases map to TRBD1. Germline V CDR1 and CDR2: DFQATT, SNEGSKA (reference sequence). CDR3 size: 15 residues. The V segment lost 6 bases and the J segment 3 bases; nucleotides outside the gene matches: 9. The DNA for the CDR3 is TGCAGTGCGAGAACCGGGACAGGGGGCGGCTACGAGCAGTACTTC. Translating it yields CSARTGTGGGYEQYF.

This clonotype was picked up a small number of times. The J gene is TRBJ2-5, the V gene TRBV9; D possibly corresponds to TRBD2 (6 bases). The germline V gene encodes CDR1 SGDLS and CDR2 YYNGEE. V lost 1 base and J 8 bases, leaving 18 bases between the germline ends. The CDR3 runs to 15 residues. CDR3: CASSVSGGEAGTQYF. The CDR3 DNA follows: TGTGCCAGCAGCGTATCAGGCGGGGAAGCCGGTACCCAGTACTTC.

This clonotype was counted ten times or more. This chain connects TRBV29-1 to TRBJ1-2; D call uncertain. The CDR3 contains 12 residues. From germline, CDR1 is SQVTM and CDR2 ANQGSEA. The V end lost 2 bases, the J end lost 6 bases, and 10 bases lay between the germline ends. CDR3 coding DNA: TGCAGCGTTGAACGGGGAGGCGATGGCTACACCTTC. As protein: CSVERGGDGYTF.

This clonotype was detected a few times. The rearrangement uses TRBV5-1 and TRBJ1-5; TRBD1 is a possible D gene (6 bases). This CDR3 has 15 amino acids. Germline values: CDR1 SGHRS, CDR2 YFSETQ. The germline V and J ends were trimmed by 1 base and 1 base, with 9 bases remaining between them. CDR3 residues: CASSLWGASNQPQHF. The CDR3 DNA reads as TGCGCCAGCAGCTTGTGGGGGGCGAGCAATCAGCCCCAGCATTTT.

The rearrangement joins TRBV29-1 to TRBJ2-7, with TRBD2 identical over 8 bases. J gave up 4 bases and V 4 bases, and 33 bases lay outside the gene matches. The CDR3 runs to 22 residues. Germline loops: CDR1 SQVTM, CDR2 ANQGSEA. CDR3 nucleotides: TGCAGCGTTGCGGGGGAACCCAGGGGAGAGGCAGCGGGAGCCCCTGGTGTGTACGAGCAGTACTTC. It is translated as CSVAGEPRGEAAGAPGVYEQYF.

This clonotype was seen at least ten times. The rearrangement links TRBV3-1 to TRBJ2-7, with 8 nucleotides matching TRBD2. Germline CDR1 LGHDT, CDR2 YNNKEL (reference sequence). This CDR3 comprises 15 residues. Trimming cost V 3 bases and J 3 bases; bases outside gene matches: 7. The CDR3 reads CASSHPSGSDYEQYF. In nucleotides, the CDR3 is TGTGCCAGCAGCCATCCTAGCGGGTCTGACTACGAGCAGTACTTC.

This clonotype was found a few times. The chain recombines TRBV3-1 with TRBJ2-7; unclear D gene. The CDR3 consists of 14 residues. Germline values: CDR1 LGHDT, CDR2 YNNKEL (reference sequence). The germline V and J ends were trimmed by 1 base and 0 bases, with 7 bases remaining between them. The CDR3 spells CASSQARRSYEQYF. CDR3 DNA: TGTGCCAGCAGCCAAGCACGCCGCTCCTACGAGCAGTACTTC.

This sequence joins TRBV6-5 and TRBJ2-3; 10 nucleotides line up with TRBD2. The CDR3 spans 15 residues. Trimming took 2 bases from V and 4 from J; bases not matched to a gene: 3. The germline CDR1 and CDR2 sequences are MNHEY and SVGAGI. The CDR3 sequence is CASSYVAGGADTQYF. DNA for the CDR3: TGTGCCAGCAGTTACGTAGCGGGGGGCGCAGATACGCAGTATTTT.

This clonotype was seen repeatedly, ten times or more. This chain joins TRBV12-3 or TRBV12-4 and TRBJ2-1; 8 nucleotides align to TRBD1. The CDR3 spans 15 residues. The V segment lost 1 base and the J segment 7 bases; nucleotides outside the gene matches: 6. The CDR3 here is CASSLGRGLQNEQFF. The CDR3 nucleotides read TGTGCCAGCAGTTTAGGCAGGGGGCTTCAAAATGAGCAGTTCTTC.

The chain recombines TRBV7-2 with TRBJ2-7; D remains unclear. The V gene lost 5 bases and the J gene lost 7 bases, with 12 bases spanning the gap. This CDR3 has 12 amino acids. Looked up from germline, CDR1 is SGHTA and CDR2 is FQGNSA. CDR3: CASSPTLGEQYF. CDR3 coding DNA: TGTGCCAGCAGCCCAACTCTGGGGGAGCAGTACTTC.

The chain uses TRBV5-6 and TRBJ2-7; 10 bases fit TRBD2. Germline trimming cut 4 bases from V and 5 bases from J; bases unmatched to any gene: 12. The CDR3 sequence is 16 residues long. CDR1 and CDR2 (germline): SGHDT, YYEEEE. DNA of the CDR3: TGTGCCAGCAGCGAACCTTTTACTAGCGGGACGGACGAGCAGTACTTC. As protein: CASSEPFTSGTDEQYF. The whole variable domain, remainder taken from reference TRBV5-6 and TRBJ2-7, is DAGVTQSPTHLIKTRGQQVTLRCSPKSGHDTVSWYQQALGQGPQFIFQYYEEEERQRGNFPDRFSGHQFPNYSSELNVNALLLGDSALYLCASSEPFTSGTDEQYFGPGTRLTVT.

This clonotype has ten or more counts. Here the CDR3 reads CASSPPGELFF. The CDR3 DNA reads TGTGCCAGCAGCCCCCCCGGGGAGCTGTTTTTT. The rearrangement links TRBV12-3 or TRBV12-4 to TRBJ2-2; D is unresolved. The CDR3 extends over 11 amino acids. V shed 6 bases and J shed 6 bases, with 5 bases lying between them.

There are many counts of this clonotype. The chain links TRBV14 to TRBJ2-7; D gene uncertain. The CDR3 covers 12 residues. V was pared by 1 base and J by 2 bases, with 3 bases between. Germline lookup yields CDR1 SGHDN and CDR2 FVKESK. The CDR3 coding sequence is TGTGCCAGCAGCCAAGGGGCCTACGAGCAGTACTTC. This sequence encodes CASSQGAYEQYF.

The chain joins TRBV6-2 or TRBV6-3 to TRBJ2-7; 11 bases match TRBD2. The CDR3 sequence is 15 residues long. Germline V lookup: CDR1 MNHEY, CDR2 SVGEGT. Unmatched junction bases numbered 10, after V lost 5 bases and J lost 7 bases. The CDR3 DNA is TGTGCCAGCAGTCACGACTTAGCGGGAGGGAATGAGCAGTACTTC. This translates into CASSHDLAGGNEQYF.

The gene calls are TRBV4-2 and TRBJ2-3, with D perhaps TRBD2 (5 bases). Per the germline V gene, CDR1 is LGHNA and CDR2 is YNFKEQ. CDR3 length: 15 residues. Trimming pared 2 bases from V and 0 bases from J, leaving 9 bases between. CDR3 nucleotides: TGTGCCAGCAGCCAATGGGAGAGAAGCACAGATACGCAGTATTTT. This gives the protein CASSQWERSTDTQYF.

V usage is TRBV11-1 and J usage is TRBJ2-1; D assignment may be TRBD1 or TRBD2 (5 bases each). This CDR3 is 19 amino acids long. V dropped 1 base and J dropped 0 bases, with 19 bases sitting between them. Germline loops: CDR1 SGHAT, CDR2 FQDESV (reference sequence). CDR3 sequence (DNA): TGTGCCAGCAGCTTAGGGCGTTTTGTCGGGGCGAGCTCCTACAATGAGCAGTTCTTC. The encoded protein is CASSLGRFVGASSYNEQFF.

This clonotype came up once. The rearrangement uses TRBV27 and TRBJ2-1; the D gene is possibly TRBD2 (6 bases). The germline V gene encodes CDR1 MNHEY and CDR2 SMNVEV (reference sequence). Trimming cost V 3 bases and J 4 bases, with 10 bases left between them. This CDR3 comprises 14 residues. The CDR3 sequence is CASSFNGGYNEQFF. Written as DNA, the CDR3 is TGTGCCAGCAGTTTCAACGGGGGATACAATGAGCAGTTCTTC.

This clonotype was observed a handful of times. V usage is TRBV7-2 and J usage is TRBJ2-5; perhaps TRBD2 as D (6 bases). This CDR3 has 14 amino acids. Germline lookup yields CDR1 SGHTA and CDR2 FQGNSA. The V end lost 5 bases, the J end lost 5 bases, and 15 bases lay between the germline ends. The chain's CDR3 is CASSPFSGGETQYF. CDR3 coding DNA: TGTGCCAGCAGCCCGTTTAGCGGAGGGGAGACCCAGTACTTC.